These T cell receptor beta chains were read from a single sample in a study of CD8+ T cells in alopecia areata. Only in-frame clones appear in the TCRdb table, and some are missing; sequencing was by immunoSEQ multiplex PCR. The table records approximately 140,000 clones, roughly 82% of them present only once. The source was CD8+ T cells sorted from blood, collected at week 4, from a patient treated with tofacitinib. These TCRs come from a human donor with alopecia areata. CDR3s include the opening cysteine and the closing phenylalanine or tryptophan. The D gene is left open where the match is weak. Some rows have no size entry. The others give once, few or many, or a class for an expanded clone.

d_call,clone_size,v_call,j_call,cdr3_nt,cdr3_aa
TRBD1,.,TRBV7-9,TRBJ1-4,TGTGCCAGCAGCTTAGTGGGCCGGACAGGCCACAATGAAAAACTGTTTTTT,CASSLVGRTGHNEKLFF
.,.,TRBV6-5,TRBJ2-7,TGTGCCAGCAGTTACTCGGGGGTTGGCTCCTACGAGCAGTACTTC,CASSYSGVGSYEQYF
TRBD1,.,TRBV7-8,TRBJ1-4,TGTGCCAGCAGCTCGACCGGACAGGCACTGGCCGAAAAACTGTTTTTT,CASSSTGQALAEKLFF
TRBD2,few,TRBV29-1,TRBJ2-7,TGCAGCGTTGAAGTTGGGACGGGAGGCTACGAGCAGTACTTC,CSVEVGTGGYEQYF
.,.,TRBV10-3,TRBJ2-3,TGTGCCATCAGCGCCCCTTCCGCGGGCACAGATACGCAGTATTTT,CAISAPSAGTDTQYF
.,.,TRBV18,TRBJ2-3,TGTGCCAGCTCACCGGGACCGACTGACACAGATACGCAGTATTTT,CASSPGPTDTDTQYF
.,.,TRBV12-5,TRBJ2-3,TGTGCTAGTGGGCCCCCCCCGGGGGAACACACAGATACGCAGTATTTT,CASGPPPGEHTDTQYF
TRBD2,.,TRBV7-9,TRBJ2-3,TGTGCCAGCAGCTTAAGTAGCGGGGTAACAGATACGCAGTATTTT,CASSLSSGVTDTQYF
TRBD2,.,TRBV6-1,TRBJ2-1,TGTGCCAGCAGTGGGACTAGCGGGGGCCGGGATGAGCAGTTCTTC,CASSGTSGGRDEQFF
.,.,TRBV4-1,TRBJ2-7,TGCGCCAGCAGCCAAGAGAGCTCCTACGAGCAGTACTTC,CASSQESSYEQYF
.,once,TRBV6-5,TRBJ1-6,TGTGCCAGCAGTTACGGTGGGGAAGTCTCACCCCTCCACTTT,CASSYGGEVSPLHF
.,.,TRBV7-2,TRBJ2-5,TGTGCCAGCACCCCCGCGGGCGGGGACGGGGAGACCCAGTACTTC,CASTPAGGDGETQYF
.,.,TRBV12-5,TRBJ1-3,TGTGCTAGTGGAACGGGACAATACCCTGGAAACACCATATATTTT,CASGTGQYPGNTIYF
.,.,TRBV7-6,TRBJ2-3,TGTGCCAGCAGCTTACTGGCAGATACGCAGTATTTT,CASSLLADTQYF
.,.,TRBV15,TRBJ1-1,TGTGCCACCAGCAGCAGGACCCTCGCTGAAGCTTTCTTT,CATSSRTLAEAFF
.,.,TRBV12-5,TRBJ2-4,TGTGCTAGTGGTTTCGACCGGGGCCCGGGGGCCAAAAACATTCAGTACTTC,CASGFDRGPGAKNIQYF
TRBD2,.,TRBV4-3,TRBJ2-7,TGCGCCAGCAGCCAAGAGGCCAGGCGGGGGGACGAGACCTACGAGCAGTACTTC,CASSQEARRGDETYEQYF
.,.,TRBV7-8,TRBJ2-5,TGTGCCAGCAGCTTATTCCCTGGGGGGCCGGAGACCCAGTACTTC,CASSLFPGGPETQYF
TRBD2,few,TRBV13,TRBJ2-7,TGTGCCAGCAGCTCCTCCCCCGGGACTAACTACGAGCAGTACTTC,CASSSSPGTNYEQYF
TRBD1,.,TRBV9,TRBJ1-1,TGTGCCAGCAGCGTAGTAGACAGGGGAAACACTGAAGCTTTCTTT,CASSVVDRGNTEAFF
.,.,TRBV27,TRBJ1-5,TGTGCCAGCAGTTTATCTGGGGGCAATCAGCCCCAGCATTTT,CASSLSGGNQPQHF
TRBD2,.,TRBV29-1,TRBJ2-1,TGCAGCGTGCGGACTAGCGGGCCGTACGGTGAGCAGTTCTTC,CSVRTSGPYGEQFF
TRBD2,.,TRBV7-8,TRBJ2-1,TGTGCCAGCAGCTTATACGGGGGGGTCTCCTACAATGAGCAGTTCTTC,CASSLYGGVSYNEQFF
.,.,TRBV5-1,TRBJ2-7,TGCGCCAGCAGCTTAGGTGACTTTTCCTACGAGCAGTACTTC,CASSLGDFSYEQYF
TRBD1,.,TRBV4-2,TRBJ2-7,TGTGCCAGCAGCCACGTGACAGGGGCGGGCTACGAGCAGTACTTC,CASSHVTGAGYEQYF
.,.,TRBV7-9,TRBJ1-2,TGTACCAGCAGTTCCGGAGGGGATGGCTACACCTTC,CTSSSGGDGYTF
TRBD1,.,TRBV29-1,TRBJ2-7,TGCAGCGCAACGGACAGGGCTTCCTACGAGCAGTACTTC,CSATDRASYEQYF
TRBD1,.,TRBV5-4,TRBJ2-4,TGTGCCAGCAGCCGCCGGACAGGGATGGCCAAAAACATTCAGTACTTC,CASSRRTGMAKNIQYF
.,few,TRBV18,TRBJ2-7,TGTGCCAGCTCACCGGAGGGGGGGTACGAGCAGTACTTC,CASSPEGGYEQYF
.,.,TRBV7-9,TRBJ1-2,TGTGCCAGCAGCTTAGGGGCGGCTTATGGCTACACCTTC,CASSLGAAYGYTF
.,.,TRBV11-2,TRBJ2-5,TGTGCCAGCAGCTCCGGGACCATCCTGCGCCCCTCCCAAGAGACCCAGTACTTC,CASSSGTILRPSQETQYF
.,.,TRBV4-1,TRBJ2-3,TGCGCCAGCAGCCAGGCCATCTGGACAGATACGCAGTATTTT,CASSQAIWTDTQYF
.,once,TRBV7-4,TRBJ2-3,TGTGCCAGCAGCCCCCCAGGGCGCGGGGGCAACACAGATACGCAGTATTTT,CASSPPGRGGNTDTQYF
TRBD1,.,TRBV5-1,TRBJ1-2,TGCGCCAGCAGCCCGGGACAGAACTATGGCTACACCTTC,CASSPGQNYGYTF
TRBD1,.,TRBV5-6,TRBJ1-1,TGTGCCAGCAGCCCGGGGACAGTCACTGAAGCTTTCTTT,CASSPGTVTEAFF
.,.,TRBV4-1,TRBJ2-1,TGCGCCAGCAGCCAAGACCGGGGGGCCCACAATGAGCAGTTCTTC,CASSQDRGAHNEQFF
TRBD2,.,TRBV4-3,TRBJ2-5,TGCGCCAGCAGCCAAGAGGAGGGGAGGGGAGAGACCCAGTACTTC,CASSQEEGRGETQYF
TRBD1,.,TRBV2,TRBJ2-5,TGTGCCAGCAGTGACTTTGGACAGGGCTCTCTGGAGACCCAGTACTTC,CASSDFGQGSLETQYF
TRBD1,few,TRBV10-3,TRBJ1-1,TGTGCCATCAGTGGGAGACAGGGTGGCCCCACTGAAGCTTTCTTT,CAISGRQGGPTEAFF
.,.,TRBV4-3,TRBJ1-6,TGCGCCAGCAGCCAAGATTTTTCGGGGACTAATTCACCCCTCCACTTT,CASSQDFSGTNSPLHF
.,.,TRBV29-1,TRBJ2-7,TGCAGCGTTGAAGATCCACGAAGATCAGGGGATCTCATAGGCGAGCAGTACTTC,CSVEDPRRSGDLIGEQYF
.,few,TRBV29-1,TRBJ2-1,TGCAGCGTTGAAGAAGGGGGGAATGAGCAGTTCTTC,CSVEEGGNEQFF
TRBD2,once,TRBV9,TRBJ2-7,TGTGCCAGCAGCCCATCGTTCGGGGGGTACGAGCAGTACTTC,CASSPSFGGYEQYF
.,.,TRBV9,TRBJ1-2,TGTGCCAGCAGCTCCGGGGGGGCAAGGGGCTACACCTTC,CASSSGGARGYTF
.,.,TRBV7-2,TRBJ2-3,TGTGCCAGCAGCTTAAGGGACCCCGGGGGTTTTTGGGCAGATACGCAGTATTTT,CASSLRDPGGFWADTQYF
.,once,TRBV7-8,TRBJ2-2,TGTGCCAGCAGCTTAAGACTCGCGCCGAACACCGGGGAGCTGTTTTTT,CASSLRLAPNTGELFF
.,.,TRBV4-3,TRBJ2-5,TGCGCCAGCAGCCCGGGGTACCTTCAAGAGACCCAGTACTTC,CASSPGYLQETQYF
TRBD2,.,TRBV7-9,TRBJ2-1,TGTGCCAGCAGTCAGACTAGCGGGGCACCTTACAATGAGCAGTTCTTC,CASSQTSGAPYNEQFF
.,.,TRBV4-3,TRBJ1-5,TGCGCCAGCAGCCAGGACCGAGGAAGCAATCAGCCCCAGCATTTT,CASSQDRGSNQPQHF
.,.,TRBV2,TRBJ2-7,TGTGCCAGCAGTTGGACCCAGGCGTCTAGGGAGCAGTACTTC,CASSWTQASREQYF
TRBD2,.,TRBV27,TRBJ2-5,TGTGCCAGCAGTTTCGGGGGGATAAAGACCCAGTACTTC,CASSFGGIKTQYF
.,few,TRBV29-1,TRBJ1-2,TGCAGCGCTTTGGACAAAGCTAACTATGGCTACACCTTC,CSALDKANYGYTF
.,few,TRBV7-9,TRBJ1-4,TGTGCCAGCACTACTCCAGGGTACAATGAAAAACTGTTTTTT,CASTTPGYNEKLFF
TRBD2,few,TRBV6-5,TRBJ2-7,TGTGCCAGCAGTTACGGCGGGGGAGAGCAGTACTTC,CASSYGGGEQYF